The present entry profiles one TCR beta chain with its context. Measured with immunoSEQ multiplex PCR; TCRdb has only the in-frame clones, and not every one. The table lists fewer than 450,000 clones, 88% of them singletons. The data stem from a study of blood T cell repertoires in COVID-19. The TCR sequence derives from a woman between 18 and 29 years old who had recovered from COVID-19. The sequencing input was PBMCs or T cells enriched from blood (not recorded which).

CDR3 coding DNA: TGTGCCAGCAGCTTAGGGTGGGGGGGCGGCCAGCCCCAGCATTTT. Amino acids: CASSLGWGGGQPQHF. The chain couples TRBV7-2 to TRBJ1-5; weak D call: TRBD1 (6 bases). In germline, CDR1 is SGHTA, CDR2 FQGNSA. The CDR3 extends over 15 amino acids. Trimming left V 1 base short and J 7 bases short, with 14 bases between.